Included here is one T cell receptor (beta chain) sequence, with context. The data are from a study of blood T cell repertoires in COVID-19. For the study at large: Samples of COVID-19 (acute and convalescent) were obtained from the United States, Italy and Spain. PBMCs, B-cell-depleted T cells, or T cells were the source of the cDNA or gDNA that made up the material.

How the authors handled the data: The authors estimated nucleated cell counts from reference gene primer amplification. The assay was immunoSEQ multiplex PCR, and TCRdb's table has in-frame clones only and misses some. V and J calls and clone size follow that table, whereas D and trimming were derived from the DNA. The table records some 250,000 clones, roughly 89% of them present only once. Cohort 3 recovered donors had two negative PCRs, clearance, or symptom resolution. The CDR3 is 15 residues long. Germline-derived CDR1 and CDR2 are MNHEY and SVGEGT. V was clipped by 2 bases and J by 3 bases, with 14 bases between them.

Sequenced sample: PBMCs or T cells enriched from blood (not recorded which). The clonotype originates from a middle-aged man who had recovered from COVID-19. The gene calls are TRBV6-2 or TRBV6-3 and TRBJ2-7; TRBD1 is a possible D gene (5 bases). For the CDR3, the DNA is TGTGCCAGCAGTTACGTTGACAGAGCGAACTACGAGCAGTACTTC. Protein product: CASSYVDRANYEQYF.